This T cell receptor (beta chain) stems from a study of early stage breast cancer tumors. Study-wide background: Roughly 9.6-fold was the mean read coverage per sample.

In regard to this clone: Its antigen is unidentified.

Repertoires were generated with immunoSEQ multiplex PCR, while TCRdb's copy carries only in-frame clones and drops some. The sample includes about 19,000 clones, around 82% of them seen just once. The V and J ends lost 1 base and 5 bases, in that order; junction bases with no gene match: 2. CDR1 is SNHLY and CDR2 is FYNNEI in the germline V gene. The CDR3 consists of 14 residues. Study-wide findings and caveats: Commonly generated sequences made up most enriched TCRB sequences shared between patients. Bulk DNA sequencing of unsorted cells missed chain pairing and markers.

The sequence came from a person aged 70 to 85 with breast cancer. The specimen sequenced was blood. The V call is TRBV2, the J call TRBJ2-7, with 10 nucleotides matching TRBD1. This CDR3 reads CASSEEGQGHEQYF. In nucleotides, the CDR3 is TGTGCCAGCAGTGAAGAGGGACAGGGGCACGAGCAGTACTTC.